This TCR beta chain emerged from a study of blood T cell repertoires in COVID-19. Study-level background: T cells, B-cell-depleted T cells, or PBMCs provided the cDNA or gDNA that served as material.

Trimming took 6 bases from V and 6 from J, leaving 16 bases between them. The CDR3 has 14 amino acids. Germline-derived CDR1 and CDR2 are LGHDT and YNNKEL (reference sequence). TCRdb's table, derived via immunoSEQ multiplex PCR, lists solely in-frame clones and lacks some. The sample consists of fewer than 70,000 clones, approximately 83% of them appearing once. The sequence was collected from a man aged 40-49 years with COVID-19, enrolled during active disease. What was sequenced was peripheral blood. This sequence joins TRBV3-1 (or the pseudogene TRBV3-2) and TRBJ2-3, with D possibly matching TRBD2 (5 bases). For the CDR3, the DNA is TGTGCCAGCAGTCTCGGGGTAGCAGCGGATACGCAGTATTTT. It translates to CASSLGVAADTQYF.